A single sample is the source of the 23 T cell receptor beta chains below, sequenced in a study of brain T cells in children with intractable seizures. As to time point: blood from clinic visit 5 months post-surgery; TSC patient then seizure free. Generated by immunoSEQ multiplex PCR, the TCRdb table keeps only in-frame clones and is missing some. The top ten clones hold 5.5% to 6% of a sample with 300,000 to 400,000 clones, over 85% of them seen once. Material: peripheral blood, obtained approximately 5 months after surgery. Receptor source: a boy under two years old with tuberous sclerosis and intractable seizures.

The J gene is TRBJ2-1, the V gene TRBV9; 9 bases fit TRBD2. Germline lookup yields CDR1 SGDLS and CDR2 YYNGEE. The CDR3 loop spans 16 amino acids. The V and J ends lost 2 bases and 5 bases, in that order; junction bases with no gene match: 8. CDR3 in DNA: TGTGCCAGCAGCGTTAATCGGCTAGCGGGGCACAATGAGCAGTTCTTC. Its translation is CASSVNRLAGHNEQFF.

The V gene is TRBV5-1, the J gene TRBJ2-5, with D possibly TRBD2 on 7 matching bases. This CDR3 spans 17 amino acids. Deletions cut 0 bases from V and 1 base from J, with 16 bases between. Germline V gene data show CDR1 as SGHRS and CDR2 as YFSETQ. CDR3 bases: TGCGCCAGCAGCTTGGGTTTAGGGGGGGCCCCCCAAGAGACCCAGTACTTC. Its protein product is CASSLGLGGAPQETQYF.

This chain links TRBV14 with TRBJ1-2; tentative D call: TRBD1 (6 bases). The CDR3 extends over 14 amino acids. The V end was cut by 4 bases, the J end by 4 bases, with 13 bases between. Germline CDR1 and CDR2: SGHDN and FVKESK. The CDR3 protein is CASSPPGTIYGYTF. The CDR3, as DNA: TGTGCCAGCAGCCCCCCCGGGACAATCTATGGCTACACCTTC.

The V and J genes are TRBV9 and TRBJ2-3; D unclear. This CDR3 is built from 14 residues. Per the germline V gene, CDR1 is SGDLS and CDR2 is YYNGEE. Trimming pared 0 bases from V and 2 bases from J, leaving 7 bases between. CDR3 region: CASSVGFYTDTQYF. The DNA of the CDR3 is TGTGCCAGCAGCGTAGGCTTTTACACAGATACGCAGTATTTT.

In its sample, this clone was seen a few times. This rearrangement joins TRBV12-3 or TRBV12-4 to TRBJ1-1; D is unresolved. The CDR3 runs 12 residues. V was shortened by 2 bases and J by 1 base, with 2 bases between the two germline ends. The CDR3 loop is CASSLSNTEAFF. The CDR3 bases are TGTGCCAGCAGTTTATCGAACACTGAAGCTTTCTTT.

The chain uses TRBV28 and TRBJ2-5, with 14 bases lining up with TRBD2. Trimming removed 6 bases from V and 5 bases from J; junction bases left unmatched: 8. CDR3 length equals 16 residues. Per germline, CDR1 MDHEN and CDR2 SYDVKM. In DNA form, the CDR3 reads TGTGCCAGCAGAGGACTAGCGGGAGGTGGGGCTGAGACCCAGTACTTC. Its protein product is CASRGLAGGGAETQYF.

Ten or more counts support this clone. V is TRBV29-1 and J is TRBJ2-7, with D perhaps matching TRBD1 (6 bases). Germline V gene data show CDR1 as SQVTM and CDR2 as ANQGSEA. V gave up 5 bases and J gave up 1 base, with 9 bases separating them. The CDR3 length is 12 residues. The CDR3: CSVTGTSYEQYF. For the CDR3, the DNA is TGCAGCGTTACAGGGACGTCCTACGAGCAGTACTTC.

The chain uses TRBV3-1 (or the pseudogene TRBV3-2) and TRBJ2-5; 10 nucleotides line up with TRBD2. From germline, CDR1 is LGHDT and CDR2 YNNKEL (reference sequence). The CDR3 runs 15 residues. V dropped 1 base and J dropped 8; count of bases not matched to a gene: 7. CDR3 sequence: CASSQAASGGLTQYF. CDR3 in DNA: TGTGCCAGCAGCCAAGCGGCTAGCGGGGGCCTAACCCAGTACTTC.

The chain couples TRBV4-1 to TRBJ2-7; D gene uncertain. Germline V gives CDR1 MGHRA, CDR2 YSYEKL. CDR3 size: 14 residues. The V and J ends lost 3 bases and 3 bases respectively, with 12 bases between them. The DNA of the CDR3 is TGCGCCAGCAGCCAGGAACTGTGGGTCTACGAGCAGTACTTC. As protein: CASSQELWVYEQYF.

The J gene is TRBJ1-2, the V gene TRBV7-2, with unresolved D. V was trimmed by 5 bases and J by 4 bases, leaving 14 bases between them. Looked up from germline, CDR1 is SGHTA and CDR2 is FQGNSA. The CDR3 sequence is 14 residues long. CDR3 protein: CASSNRPAGYGYTF. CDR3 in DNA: TGTGCCAGCAGCAATAGGCCCGCAGGCTATGGCTACACCTTC.

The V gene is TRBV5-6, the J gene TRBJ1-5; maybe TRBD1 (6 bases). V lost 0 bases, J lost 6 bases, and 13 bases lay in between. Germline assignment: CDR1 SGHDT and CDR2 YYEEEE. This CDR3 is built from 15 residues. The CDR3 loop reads CASSLGAGGGQPQHF. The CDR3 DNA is TGTGCCAGCAGCTTGGGAGCGGGGGGCGGTCAGCCCCAGCATTTT.

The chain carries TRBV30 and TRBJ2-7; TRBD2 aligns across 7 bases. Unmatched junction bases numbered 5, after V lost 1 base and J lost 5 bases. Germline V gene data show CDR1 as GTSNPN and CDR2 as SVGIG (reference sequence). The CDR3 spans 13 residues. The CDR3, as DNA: TGTGCCTGGAGTGGGGTTGGGGGGGACGAGCAGTACTTC. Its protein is CAWSGVGGDEQYF. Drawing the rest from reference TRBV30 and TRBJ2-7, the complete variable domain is SQTIHQWPATLVQPVGSPLSLECTVEGTSNPNLYWYRQAAGRGLQLLFYSVGIGQISSEVPQNLSASRPQDRQFILSSKKLLLSDSGFYLCAWSGVGGDEQYFGPGTRLTVT.

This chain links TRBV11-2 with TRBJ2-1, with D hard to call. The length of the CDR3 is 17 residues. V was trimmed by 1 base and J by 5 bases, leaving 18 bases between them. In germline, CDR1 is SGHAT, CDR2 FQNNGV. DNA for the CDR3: TGTGCCAGCAGCTTAGTTTCCGGTGGAAGTTACGACAATGAGCAGTTCTTC. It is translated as CASSLVSGGSYDNEQFF.

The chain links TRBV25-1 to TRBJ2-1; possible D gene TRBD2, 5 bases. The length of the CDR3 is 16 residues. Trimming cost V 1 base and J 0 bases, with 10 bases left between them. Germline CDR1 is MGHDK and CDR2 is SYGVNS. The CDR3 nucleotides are TGTGCCAGCAGTGAATTAGAGGGTAGCTCCTACAATGAGCAGTTCTTC. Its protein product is CASSELEGSSYNEQFF.

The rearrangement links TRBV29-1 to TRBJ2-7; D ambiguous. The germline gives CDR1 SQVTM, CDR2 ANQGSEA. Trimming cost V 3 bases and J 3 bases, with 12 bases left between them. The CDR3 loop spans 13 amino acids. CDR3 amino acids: CSVELGVDYEQYF. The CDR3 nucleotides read TGCAGCGTTGAGTTGGGCGTCGACTACGAGCAGTACTTC.

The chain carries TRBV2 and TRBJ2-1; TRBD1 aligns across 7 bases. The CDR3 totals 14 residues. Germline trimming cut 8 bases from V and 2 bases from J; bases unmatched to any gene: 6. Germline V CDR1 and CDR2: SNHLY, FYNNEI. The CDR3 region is CASLVGQTYNEQFF. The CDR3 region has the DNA TGTGCCAGCCTAGTGGGACAGACCTACAATGAGCAGTTCTTC.

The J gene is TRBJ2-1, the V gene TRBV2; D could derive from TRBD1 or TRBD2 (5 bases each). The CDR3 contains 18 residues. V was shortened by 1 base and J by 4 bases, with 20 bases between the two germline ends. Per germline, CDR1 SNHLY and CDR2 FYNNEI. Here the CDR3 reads CASSEGVATGPQYNEQFF. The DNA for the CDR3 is TGTGCCAGCAGTGAAGGGGTTGCGACGGGACCCCAATACAATGAGCAGTTCTTC.

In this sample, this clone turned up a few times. CDR3: CASTPGLARDEQFF. The CDR3 bases are TGTGCCAGTACCCCGGGACTAGCGAGGGATGAGCAGTTCTTC. J is TRBJ2-1 and V is TRBV19; 10 nucleotides line up with TRBD2. The trim removed 7 bases at V and 8 bases at J, leaving 8 bases unmatched. The CDR3 contains 14 residues. Per the germline V gene, CDR1 is LNHDA and CDR2 is SQIVND (reference sequence). The full variable domain, rest sourced from reference TRBV19 and TRBJ2-1, is DGGITQSPKYLFRKEGQNVTLSCEQNLNHDAMYWYRQDPGQGLRLIYYSQIVNDFQKGDIAEGYSVSREKKESFPLTVTSAQKNPTAFYLCASTPGLARDEQFFGPGTRLTVL.

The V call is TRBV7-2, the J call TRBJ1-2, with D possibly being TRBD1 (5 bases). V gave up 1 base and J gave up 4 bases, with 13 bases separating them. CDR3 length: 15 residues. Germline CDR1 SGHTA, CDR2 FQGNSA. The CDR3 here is CASSLGDSYPYGYTF. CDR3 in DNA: TGTGCCAGCAGCTTAGGGGACTCATACCCCTATGGCTACACCTTC.

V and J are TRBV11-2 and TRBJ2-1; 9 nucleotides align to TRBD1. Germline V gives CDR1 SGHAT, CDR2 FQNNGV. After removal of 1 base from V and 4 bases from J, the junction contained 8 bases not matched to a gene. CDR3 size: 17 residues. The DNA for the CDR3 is TGTGCCAGCAGCTTAGGGCTCCCAGGGACAGGGTACAATGAGCAGTTCTTC. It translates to CASSLGLPGTGYNEQFF.

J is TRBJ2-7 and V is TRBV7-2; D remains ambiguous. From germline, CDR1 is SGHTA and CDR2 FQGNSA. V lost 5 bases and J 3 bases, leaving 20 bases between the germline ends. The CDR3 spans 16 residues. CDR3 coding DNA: TGTGCCAGCAGCACCGGTGGACCAGCATCTTTCTACGAGCAGTACTTC. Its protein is CASSTGGPASFYEQYF.

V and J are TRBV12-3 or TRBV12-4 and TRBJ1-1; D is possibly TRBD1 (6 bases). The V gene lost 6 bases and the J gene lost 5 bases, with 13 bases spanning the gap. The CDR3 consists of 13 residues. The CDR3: CASRLQGLTEAFF. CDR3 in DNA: TGTGCCAGCAGACTACAGGGTCTGACTGAAGCTTTCTTT.

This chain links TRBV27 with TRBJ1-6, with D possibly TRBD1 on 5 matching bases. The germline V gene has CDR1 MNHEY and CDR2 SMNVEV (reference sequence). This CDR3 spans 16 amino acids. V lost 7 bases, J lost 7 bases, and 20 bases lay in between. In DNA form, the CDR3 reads TGTGCCAGCACCATCCCCCAGGGTCCCGAAAATTCACCCCTCCACTTT. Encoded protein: CASTIPQGPENSPLHF.